The clone carrying this T cell receptor (beta chain) has just a few counts. Its antigen is unknown. This entry belongs to a study of T-cell memory formation after mild COVID-19. For the study at large: The study found TCR clusters largely donor specific.

TCRdb fed the 5' RACE reads into MiXCR, producing one record per CDR3 protein. The data show about 420,000 distinct CDR3 sequences, under 25% seen once. The trim removed 2 bases at V and 5 bases at J, leaving 6 bases unmatched. This CDR3 region has 16 residues. Germline assignment: CDR1 SGHRS and CDR2 YFSETQ. Regarding the study as a whole: Cross-reactive memory seemingly joined, as some responding clones were found in pre-infection memory. SARS-CoV-2 specificity of second-wave clones peaking day 37 was unconfirmed.

The sequence derives from an adult woman who had mild COVID-19 (a few samples of this study predate the infection). Cell type and time point are not known. The sequenced sample was PBMCs or a T cell subset sorted from them (not recorded which). V usage is TRBV5-1 and J usage is TRBJ2-1; 11 bases fit TRBD2. The CDR3: CASSFPTSGVNNEQFF. Here the CDR3 DNA reads TGCGCCAGCAGCTTCCCGACTAGCGGGGTGAACAATGAGCAGTTCTTC.